This T cell receptor beta chain comes out of a study of immune evolution from preneoplasia to lung adenocarcinoma. This clone was recorded a few times. Its antigen is still unknown. Repertoires were generated with immunoSEQ multiplex PCR, while TCRdb's copy carries only in-frame clones and drops some. This table holds 15,000 or so clones, 86% found once. General study results and limits: From normal lung to invasive adenocarcinoma, top clone frequencies appeared to decrease.

Patient tissue came from resections in Japan or China, 2014–2017. Each case's diagnosis was confirmed by two pathologists on H&E. Per germline, CDR1 SGHRS and CDR2 YFSETQ. V was clipped by 3 bases and J by 5 bases, with 14 bases between them. The CDR3 sequence is 15 residues long. The sequence was obtained from a person aged 70 to 85 with invasive lung adenocarcinoma. This chain joins TRBV5-1 and TRBJ2-2; D may be TRBD1 or TRBD2 (5 bases each). Sequencing was carried out using FFPE invasive lung adenocarcinoma tissue. The CDR3 nucleotides read TGCGCCAGCAGCTCCACCGGGGCGCGGACCGGGGAGCTGTTTTTT. Translating it yields CASSSTGARTGELFF.